This TCR beta chain was documented in a study of blood T cell repertoires in COVID-19. This clone was observed once. CDR1 is KGHDR and CDR2 is SFDVKD in the germline V gene. V lost 5 bases and J lost 0; bases outside the gene matches: 12. The CDR3 runs to 19 residues. Study processing details: Scientists estimated how many nucleated cells there were by amplifying reference gene primers. TCRdb keeps only in-frame clones here, not all; method: immunoSEQ multiplex PCR. That table is the source of V, J and clone size, and D and trimming were worked out from the DNA. In the table there are approximately 170,000 clones, 89% of which are singletons.

Sequencing was done on a sample of PBMCs or T cells enriched from blood (not recorded which). V is TRBV24-1 and J is TRBJ2-2, with 9 positions matching TRBD1. This TCR derives from a woman between 18 and 30 years old who had recovered from COVID-19. The CDR3 loop reads CATSGHRDREFANTGELFF. In DNA form, the CDR3 reads TGTGCCACCAGTGGCCACCGGGACAGGGAATTCGCGAACACCGGGGAGCTGTTTTTT.